Included here is one T cell receptor beta chain sequence, with context. Its target is not known. Template switching supplied a universal primer site; unique molecular identifiers were carried on the cDNA. Via MiXCR, TCRdb re-called the 5' RACE reads, giving one row per CDR3 protein. The sample lists around 530,000 distinct CDR3 sequences, 13% to 15% occurring once. The entry originates in a study of identical twins. Study-level results: Within monozygotic twins, out-of-frame TCR alpha sharing was underestimated by the models. The abundant beta clonotypes from cord blood had fewer insertions, and memory repertoires had none of this.

The CDR3 extends over 13 amino acids. Germline CDR1 and CDR2: KGHDR and SFDVKD. V dropped 7 bases and J dropped 6 bases, with 11 bases sitting between them. These data were also filed under a second study, of yellow fever vaccine responses in identical twins. This second study notes: Twins' vaccine T cell response reportedly gave the appearance of partial convergence and partial personalization.

The clonotype was recovered from a young woman in good health. The chain couples TRBV24-1 to TRBJ2-2; D remains ambiguous. The sample taken for sequencing was CD4+ T cells sorted from blood. This chain's CDR3 is CATSSSVAGELFF. Written as DNA, the CDR3 is TGTGCCACCAGCTCAAGCGTGGCCGGGGAGCTGTTTTTT.